Described below is a single T cell receptor beta chain sequence and its context. This specimen belongs to a study of cytomegalovirus exposure and HLA in healthy donors. Study in general: The Caucasian-associated ancestry cluster held under 90% of over 350 genotyped donors.

Trimming removed 5 bases at V and 0 bases at J, with 5 bases between. Looked up from germline, CDR1 is SEHNR and CDR2 is FQNEAQ (reference sequence). The CDR3 has 13 residues. The study ran its PCR with 60 Vbeta and 13 Jbeta primers. The method was immunoSEQ multiplex PCR; TCRdb's version includes in-frame clones alone and lacks a portion of them. The sample lists 150,000 or so clones; approximately 80% were seen once. The sequencing sample was made of PBMCs. This receptor was obtained from a woman aged 40 to 55 in good health and CMV-seropositive. This chain joins TRBV7-9 and TRBJ1-3; D is undetermined. The CDR3 bases are TGTGCCAGCAGCCTAAGCTCTGGAAACACCATATATTTT. Encoded protein: CASSLSSGNTIYF. The full variable domain, rest sourced from reference TRBV7-9 and TRBJ1-3, is DTGVSQNPRHKITKRGQNVTFRCDPISEHNRLYWYRQTLGQGPEFLTYFQNEAQLEKSRLLSDRFSAERPKGSFSTLEIQRTEQGDSAMYLCASSLSSGNTIYFGEGSWLTVV.